Following are 29 T cell receptor beta chains from one sample sequenced in a study of blood T cell repertoires in COVID-19. Produced via immunoSEQ multiplex PCR; TCRdb's table is partial and in-frame only. The table has roughly 300,000 clones, more than 80% seen once; the top ten hold around 1.1%. The sequenced material came from PBMCs or T cells enriched from blood (not recorded which). The receptors shown here come from a woman aged 25 to 39 who had recovered from COVID-19.

The DNA for the CDR3 is TGTGCCAGCAGCCGAACTAGCGGGAGAACAACCTACGAGCAGTACTTC. Residues: CASSRTSGRTTYEQYF. V and J are TRBV11-2 and TRBJ2-7, with 11 bases fitting TRBD2. V trimming: 5 bases; J trimming: 2 bases; junction bases outside the gene matches: 8. The germline V gene has CDR1 SGHAT and CDR2 FQNNGV. The CDR3 length is 16 residues.

This chain connects TRBV6-1 to TRBJ2-7, with TRBD2 matching over 7 bases. The CDR3 consists of 16 residues. Germline V gene data show CDR1 as MNHNS and CDR2 as SASEGT. Trimming cost V 2 bases and J 1 base; bases outside gene matches: 8. CDR3 amino acids: CASSELWREPSYEQYF. CDR3 in DNA: TGTGCCAGCAGTGAACTATGGCGGGAGCCATCCTACGAGCAGTACTTC.

This chain uses TRBV9 with TRBJ1-2, with 9 bases identical to TRBD1. Trimming took 0 bases from V and 3 from J; bases not matched to a gene: 12. The length of the CDR3 is 18 residues. Germline loops: CDR1 SGDLS, CDR2 YYNGEE. The CDR3, as DNA: TGTGCCAGCAGCGTAGCCCCGGACAGGGGTTCTCGGGACTATGGCTACACCTTC. Protein: CASSVAPDRGSRDYGYTF.

The chain links TRBV7-9 to TRBJ2-5, with 7 bases identical to TRBD1. This CDR3 has 16 residues. Trimming cost V 4 bases and J 2 bases; bases outside gene matches: 10. Germline V gene data show CDR1 as SEHNR and CDR2 as FQNEAQ (reference sequence). The CDR3, as DNA: TGTGCCAGCAGCTCACCCACAGGGGAGCCACAAGAGACCCAGTACTTC. This gives the protein CASSSPTGEPQETQYF.

This chain links TRBV2 with TRBJ1-4; perhaps TRBD1 as D (5 bases). V shed 6 bases and J shed 15 bases, with 14 bases lying between them. The CDR3 runs 11 residues. The germline V gene encodes CDR1 SNHLY and CDR2 FYNNEI. The CDR3 bases are TGTGCCAGCAGCGTTAATCAGGGCTTGTTTTTT. It encodes CASSVNQGLFF.

The chain has TRBV11-2 and TRBJ1-1, with a possible D match to TRBD1 (6 bases). The germline V gene encodes CDR1 SGHAT and CDR2 FQNNGV. The V end was cut by 4 bases, the J end by 1 base, with 7 bases between. The CDR3 runs to 13 residues. CDR3 sequence: CASSWGQNTEAFF. The CDR3 DNA reads as TGTGCCAGCAGCTGGGGACAGAACACTGAAGCTTTCTTT. Full variable domain (outside the CDR3, taken from reference TRBV11-2 and TRBJ1-1): EAGVAQSPRYKIIEKRQSVAFWCNPISGHATLYWYQQILGQGPKLLIQFQNNGVVDDSQLPKDRFSAERLKGVDSTLKIQPAKLEDSAVYLCASSWGQNTEAFFGQGTRLTVV.

The chain links TRBV19 to TRBJ2-7; 13 nucleotides match TRBD2. CDR3 size: 15 residues. CDR1 is LNHDA, CDR2 SQIVND, per germline (reference sequence). The V gene end was trimmed by 5 bases and the J gene end by 4 bases; junction bases not matched to a gene: 5. The CDR3 DNA follows: TGTGCCAGTAGTCCCCTACTAGCGGGAGGGTACGAGCAGTACTTC. This sequence encodes CASSPLLAGGYEQYF.

V usage is TRBV3-1 (or the pseudogene TRBV3-2) and J usage is TRBJ2-2; 7 bases line up with TRBD1. J gave up 5 bases and V 2 bases, and 8 bases lay outside the gene matches. Per germline, CDR1 LGHDT and CDR2 YNNKEL (reference sequence). This CDR3 has 16 amino acids. The CDR3 coding sequence is TGTGCCAGCAGCCAAAGAATGACAGGGAGAACCGGGGAGCTGTTTTTT. Translation gives CASSQRMTGRTGELFF.

This chain uses TRBV10-3 with TRBJ2-7, with 9 bases that match TRBD1. Germline V gene data show CDR1 as ENHRY and CDR2 as SYGVKD. Trimming removed 6 bases from V and 2 bases from J; junction bases left unmatched: 5. The CDR3 has 14 amino acids. The CDR3 DNA reads TGTGCCATCAGCCCGGGACAGGGCCCCTACGAGCAGTACTTC. As protein: CAISPGQGPYEQYF.

This chain connects TRBV6-2 or TRBV6-3 to TRBJ1-1; a possible D gene is TRBD1 (6 bases). Looked up from germline, CDR1 is MNHEY and CDR2 is SVGEGT. This CDR3 spans 17 amino acids. Trimming took 0 bases from V and 0 from J, leaving 14 bases between them. This CDR3 is CASSYSYRVRMNTEAFF. CDR3 DNA: TGTGCCAGCAGTTACTCATACAGGGTCCGCATGAACACTGAAGCTTTCTTT.

The chain combines TRBV7-9 with TRBJ1-5; 8 nucleotides align to TRBD1. This CDR3 region has 15 residues. V was pared by 5 bases and J by 1 base, with 4 bases of the junction left unmatched. Germline CDR1 is SEHNR and CDR2 is FQNEAQ (reference sequence). In DNA form, the CDR3 reads TGTGCCAGCAGCCCGGGACAGGTCAGCAATCAGCCCCAGCATTTT. It translates to CASSPGQVSNQPQHF.

The V gene is TRBV30, the J gene TRBJ1-1, with 7 bases aligning to TRBD1. CDR3 length equals 14 residues. The trim removed 7 bases at V and 1 base at J, leaving 9 bases unmatched. Germline V gives CDR1 GTSNPN, CDR2 SVGIG (reference sequence). CDR3 sequence: CASTPGTANTEAFF. CDR3 coding DNA: TGTGCCTCCACACCTGGGACAGCGAACACTGAAGCTTTCTTT.

This rearrangement joins TRBV19 to TRBJ1-2; TRBD1 matches 8 bases. The CDR3 is made up of 15 amino acids. The ends lost 3 bases at V and 4 bases at J; junction bases unmatched: 7. CDR1 and CDR2 (germline): LNHDA, SQIVND (reference sequence). The CDR3 region has the DNA TGTGCCAGTAGTATCCCCACAGGGGGGACCTATGGCTACACCTTC. The encoded protein is CASSIPTGGTYGYTF.

With respect to this clone: At one boundary the junction diverges from the germline segment, which might be a read error. The chain uses TRBV28 and TRBJ2-1; 10 nucleotides line up with TRBD1. CDR3 length equals 14 residues. The germline V gene encodes CDR1 MDHEN and CDR2 SYDVKM. The CDR3 reads CASDRDRGTNGQFF. CDR3 nucleotide sequence: TGTGCCAGCGACCGGGACAGGGGAACCAATGGGCAGTTCTTC.

The gene calls are TRBV6-5 and TRBJ1-5; a weak D match, TRBD1 (6 bases). The germline V and J ends were trimmed by 4 bases and 11 bases, with 21 bases remaining between them. The CDR3 length is 15 residues. Germline V lookup: CDR1 MNHEY, CDR2 SVGAGI. As DNA, the CDR3 is TGTGCCAGCAGTTCCCCAGGGGTGAGCCTGAAAGCCCAGCATTTT. Translation gives CASSSPGVSLKAQHF.

This clone has just a few counts. The rearrangement uses TRBV19 and TRBJ1-5; 7 nucleotides agree with TRBD1. J lost 7 bases, V lost 3 bases, and 15 bases had no gene match. Germline-derived CDR1 and CDR2 are LNHDA and SQIVND (reference sequence). The CDR3 has 17 amino acids. The CDR3 sequence: CASSMVSQTGFRQPQHF. CDR3 DNA sequence: TGTGCCAGTAGTATGGTCTCCCAGACAGGGTTTCGCCAGCCCCAGCATTTT.

The genes are TRBV29-1 and TRBJ1-1; D unresolved. V was pared by 5 bases and J by 8 bases, with 12 bases between. Germline V CDR1 and CDR2: SQVTM, ANQGSEA. The CDR3 length is 11 residues. CDR3: CSVSPGYEAFF. The CDR3 DNA reads TGCAGCGTTTCCCCGGGGTACGAAGCTTTCTTT.

The gene calls are TRBV6-5 and TRBJ2-7, with 10 bases fitting TRBD1. V shed 8 bases, J shed 4 bases, and the junction held 5 bases outside the gene matches. CDR3 length: 13 residues. The germline V gene encodes CDR1 MNHEY and CDR2 SVGAGI. CDR3 DNA sequence: TGTGCCAGCCACCCGGGACAGGGGTACGAGCAGTACTTC. As protein: CASHPGQGYEQYF.

This chain joins TRBV7-6 and TRBJ2-7; perhaps TRBD1 as D (6 bases). Germline CDR1 SGHVS, CDR2 FNYEAQ. The CDR3 consists of 15 residues. Trimming stripped 1 base from V and 1 base from J, with 11 bases between. In DNA, the CDR3 is TGTGCCAGCAGCTTAGGGATGGACAGTTCCTACGAGCAGTACTTC. Translation gives CASSLGMDSSYEQYF.

The chain is built from TRBV4-2 and TRBJ1-6; 7 nucleotides align to TRBD1. Per the germline V gene, CDR1 is LGHNA and CDR2 is YNFKEQ. The CDR3 contains 17 residues. The J segment lost 7 bases and the V segment lost 0 bases, leaving 9 bases of the junction unmatched. CDR3 residues: CASSQDISGQSNSPLHF. The CDR3 DNA reads as TGTGCCAGCAGCCAAGATATTTCGGGACAGAGCAATTCACCCCTCCACTTT.

The rearrangement joins TRBV28 to TRBJ2-1; 10 nucleotides match TRBD1. Germline-derived CDR1 and CDR2 are MDHEN and SYDVKM. The V gene end was trimmed by 0 bases and the J gene end by 3 bases; junction bases not matched to a gene: 2. The CDR3 contains 16 residues. The CDR3 sequence: CASSLWGQGNYNEQFF. The CDR3 DNA sequence: TGTGCCAGCAGTTTATGGGGACAGGGGAACTACAATGAGCAGTTCTTC.

V gene TRBV27 combines with J gene TRBJ2-1; 11 bases line up with TRBD2. The CDR3 totals 14 residues. The J segment lost 6 bases and the V segment lost 3 bases, leaving 1 base of the junction unmatched. Per germline, CDR1 MNHEY and CDR2 SMNVEV (reference sequence). Written as DNA, the CDR3 is TGTGCCAGCAGTTTCGGGACTAGCGGCAATGAGCAGTTCTTC. Protein sequence: CASSFGTSGNEQFF.

The V gene is TRBV30, the J gene TRBJ2-2, with 8 bases lining up with TRBD2. Germline CDR1 and CDR2: GTSNPN and SVGIG (reference sequence). Losses at the gene ends were 3 bases for V and 4 bases for J; bases not matched to a gene: 13. The CDR3 sequence is 17 residues long. The CDR3 region has the DNA TGTGCCTGGAGCGCCGGGAGTTACGGGAGGGTCACCGGGGAGCTGTTTTTT. It translates to CAWSAGSYGRVTGELFF.

V usage is TRBV9 and J usage is TRBJ2-3, with D perhaps matching TRBD1 (6 bases). This CDR3 has 15 residues. The germline V gene encodes CDR1 SGDLS and CDR2 YYNGEE. Trimming shortened V by 3 bases and J by 2 bases, and 13 bases separated the two germline ends. The CDR3 DNA reads TGTGCCAGCAGCGGCCCCGGACAGAACACAGATACGCAGTATTTT. It is translated as CASSGPGQNTDTQYF.

The rearrangement links TRBV5-5 to TRBJ1-2; maybe TRBD1 (6 bases). The CDR3 covers 14 residues. Trimming pared 4 bases from V and 6 bases from J, leaving 16 bases between. Germline CDR1 reads SGHKS; CDR2 reads YYEKEE (reference sequence). Written as DNA, the CDR3 is TGTGCCAGCAGCCCAGGAAAGGCAGGGGATGGCTACACCTTC. It specifies CASSPGKAGDGYTF.

This clone was recorded only once. The chain is built from TRBV6-5 and TRBJ2-7; TRBD2 might be the D (6 bases). The V end lost 2 bases, the J end lost 2 bases, and 13 bases lay between the germline ends. The CDR3 is 15 residues long. The V gene's germline CDR1 is MNHEY and CDR2 SVGAGI. The CDR3 sequence: CASSYRRLATYEQYF. The CDR3 region has the DNA TGTGCCAGCAGTTACCGCAGGCTAGCGACCTACGAGCAGTACTTC.

The V and J genes are TRBV28 and TRBJ1-2, with D possibly being TRBD1 (6 bases). Germline V lookup: CDR1 MDHEN, CDR2 SYDVKM. Trimming shortened V by 5 bases and J by 2 bases, and 12 bases separated the two germline ends. This CDR3 has 14 residues. CDR3 amino acids: CASSIQGPNYGYTF. The CDR3 DNA sequence: TGTGCCAGCAGTATCCAGGGGCCCAACTATGGCTACACCTTC.

V is TRBV7-3 and J is TRBJ2-3; TRBD2 aligns across 11 bases. Germline V CDR1 and CDR2: SGHTA, FQGTGA. Trimming at V came to 0 bases and at J to 5 bases, leaving 7 bases not matched to a gene. This CDR3 region has 17 residues. CDR3 nucleotide sequence: TGTGCCAGCAGCTTAACGGGGTTAGCGGGAGGGGGAGATACGCAGTATTTT. Amino acids: CASSLTGLAGGGDTQYF.

This clone was counted a single time. This sequence joins TRBV6-4 and TRBJ1-4; 9 bases match TRBD1. Unmatched junction bases numbered 3, after V lost 8 bases and J lost 8 bases. Germline CDR1 MRHNA, CDR2 SNTAGT. The CDR3 runs to 12 residues. CDR3 nucleotide sequence: TGTGCCAGCGGGGGACAGGGCGAAAAACTGTTTTTT. Residues: CASGGQGEKLFF.